This T cell receptor (beta chain) derives from a study of tumor-infiltrating lymphocytes in glioblastoma multiforme (dated by TCRdb to 2016 to 2017). Background on the whole study: The study tested whether intratumoral genomic heterogeneity fosters TIL diversity by jointly investigating somatic mutations, TIL diversity and immune response activity.

The AllPrep DNA/RNA mini kit was used to purify genomic DNA and total RNA at the same time from each of the ten to eleven tumor samples. OD 260/280 ratios above 1.9 and RNA integrity numbers above 6.5 were observed for all RNA. TCRB libraries were constructed from RNA through three rounds of nested multiplex PCR following a modified ARM-PCR protocol with multiple V-beta primers and a C-beta primer. Starting from approximately 0.51 ug of total RNA, TCRB-specific cDNA was synthesized using ProtoScript II Reverse Transcriptase and a C-beta primer. No unique molecular identifiers were described for the TCRB libraries. The third PCR added barcodes and adapters over 25 cycles with Deep VentR (exo-) polymerase, followed by gel purification of 250-500 bp bands. An Illumina HiSeq 2500 generating 250 bp paired-end reads was used to sequence the TCRB libraries. The original methods were these. Trimmomatic was used to clean reads, FLASH to merge reads, MiGEC to assign V, D and J segments, and VDJtools to perform the analysis. The Shannon-Wiener diversity index, calculated using VDJtools, was used to quantify repertoire diversity. The public reads were quality trimmed at Q25 with fastp and then assembled into clones with MiXCR by TCRdb, keeping productive beta chains. Rows with one shared CDR3 protein collapse into an entry with the most common genes and DNA. The V and J calls shown here were made by TCRdb, not taken from the authors' results. Recorded for this sample are nearly 15,000 distinct CDR3 sequences; roughly 73% of them occurred a single time. Of the sample, less than 45% falls within the top ten clones.

Turning to this clonotype: Its antigen remains undetermined. No clone much larger than this one lies a single base away; base qualities are absent.

Overall study results and their limits: Generalizability was limited because only one glioblastoma patient was included in the TCR and somatic mutation analysis. RNA-based TCR sequencing may distort clone frequencies because T cells carry unequal numbers of TCR transcripts. The authors noted that sorting T cells into functional subsets, which was not done in the study, would be a future improvement.

Inclusive of the bounding cysteine and phenylalanine, the CDR3 is 17 residues long. The CDR3 DNA has 51 bases and is translated from base 1. The CDR1 and CDR2 encoded by the germline V gene are SGHRS and YFSETQ. V is pared back by 5 bases and J by 6 bases, with 25 bases lying between the germline termini. Recombination connected TRBV5-1 to TRBJ2-3, and perhaps TRBD2 as D gene, on 6 matching bases. The source is a male donor with glioblastoma. The sequenced material came from brain tumor tissue. The DNA sequence is as follows: TGCGCCAGCAGATTATTTATTGGGACTCAGAGGGCGGATACGCAGTATTTT. Protein translation: CASRLFIGTQRADTQYF.